This T cell receptor beta chain comes out of a study of blood T cell repertoires in COVID-19. Overall study: Samples came from the United States, Italy and Spain, spanning acute and convalescent COVID-19.

Repertoires were generated with immunoSEQ multiplex PCR, while TCRdb's copy carries only in-frame clones and drops some. The sample lists about 72,000 clones; around 80% were seen once. CDR1 is SGHDN and CDR2 is FVKESK in the germline V gene. V shed 0 bases and J 5 bases; nucleotides not matched to a gene: 6. There are 16 residues in the CDR3. Specimen: peripheral blood. The sequence was obtained from a human donor in a cohort sampled during active COVID-19. The rearrangement joins TRBV14 to TRBJ1-1, with TRBD1 matching 10 bases. The CDR3 here is CASSQEGQGLRTEAFF. The CDR3 bases are TGTGCCAGCAGCCAAGAGGGACAGGGGCTAAGAACTGAAGCTTTCTTT.